Shown below are 21 T cell receptor beta chains from a single sample sequenced in a study of CD8 T cells in Susac syndrome. It was with random hexamers that 0.5 to 1 ug RNA was reverse transcribed. TCRdb processed the immunoSEQ multiplex PCR reads anew with MiXCR; each CDR3 protein has one entry. Among 90,000 to 150,000 distinct CDR3 sequences listed, around 92% were seen once. Input material: CD4+ T cells from PBMCs. The receptors come from a human donor with multiple sclerosis.

This clonotype has only one observation. V and J are TRBV20-1 and TRBJ2-1; 11 bases align to TRBD2. CDR3 length: 15 residues. Germline CDR1 and CDR2: DFQATT and SNEGSKA (reference sequence). V lost 1 base, J lost 6 bases, and 5 bases stayed unmatched. The CDR3 DNA reads as TGCAGTGCTAGAGCTTCGGGACTAGCGGTCAATGAGCAGTTCTTC. It specifies CSARASGLAVNEQFF.

The V gene is TRBV20-1, the J gene TRBJ2-5; 8 bases are a match to TRBD2. J gave up 5 bases and V 1 base, and 9 bases lay outside the gene matches. The CDR3 spans 15 residues. Per germline, CDR1 DFQATT and CDR2 SNEGSKA (reference sequence). CDR3 sequence reads: CSARVPGGFRETQYF. The CDR3 DNA is TGCAGTGCTAGAGTTCCGGGGGGGTTTCGGGAGACCCAGTACTTC.

The chain uses TRBV5-8 and TRBJ2-7; no clear D. CDR3 size: 14 residues. The V and J ends lost 2 bases and 10 bases respectively, with 19 bases between them. Germline V gives CDR1 SGHTS, CDR2 YDEGEE. CDR3 in DNA: TGTGCCAGCAGCTTTGTCGCCGCGTTCAGTCCACAGTACTTC. Encoded protein: CASSFVAAFSPQYF.

The J gene is TRBJ2-7, the V gene TRBV3-1; tentatively, D is TRBD2 (6 bases). The CDR3 consists of 13 residues. CDR1 and CDR2 from the germline V gene are LGHDT and YNNKEL (reference sequence). Trimming pared 1 base from V and 2 bases from J, leaving 6 bases between. CDR3 sequence: CASSQGGAYEQYF. CDR3 nucleotide sequence: TGTGCCAGCAGCCAAGGGGGGGCCTACGAGCAGTACTTC.

The V call is TRBV12-3 or TRBV12-4, the J call TRBJ2-5, with unresolved D. The V and J ends lost 5 bases and 6 bases respectively, with 10 bases between them. The length of the CDR3 is 12 residues. The CDR3 sequence: CASSTDLKTQYF. CDR3 DNA sequence: TGTGCCAGCAGTACCGATTTAAAGACCCAGTACTTC.

The J gene is TRBJ2-2, the V gene TRBV30, with D maybe TRBD1 (6 bases). Germline CDR1 is GTSNPN and CDR2 is SVGIG (reference sequence). Deletions cut 4 bases from V and 6 bases from J, with 15 bases between. CDR3 length equals 14 residues. The CDR3 DNA reads as TGTGCCTGGAAGGTACAGGGTAGGGCCGGGGAGCTGTTTTTT. Encoded protein: CAWKVQGRAGELFF.

The rearrangement links TRBV9 to TRBJ2-7; D gene unclear. Trimming took 1 base from V and 3 from J, leaving 11 bases between them. This CDR3 has 14 residues. The V gene's germline CDR1 is SGDLS and CDR2 YYNGEE. The CDR3 region has the DNA TGTGCCAGCAGCGTAAAAGATCTGTACTACGAGCAGTACTTC. Translation gives CASSVKDLYYEQYF.

The rearrangement links TRBV28 to TRBJ2-1, with D maybe TRBD1 (5 bases). Germline assignment: CDR1 MDHEN and CDR2 SYDVKM. Trimming took off 6 bases at V and 7 bases at J, with 16 bases between the two ends. The CDR3 loop spans 14 amino acids. The CDR3 spells CASSRRDRTNEQFF. CDR3 coding DNA: TGTGCCAGCAGCCGACGCGACCGGACAAATGAGCAGTTCTTC.

The chain uses TRBV12-3 or TRBV12-4 and TRBJ1-2, with D possibly TRBD1 on 6 matching bases. Trimming took off 6 bases at V and 4 bases at J, with 9 bases between the two ends. This CDR3 has 12 amino acids. The CDR3 DNA sequence: TGTGCCAGCAGACCGGACAGCTATGGCTACACCTTC. This gives the protein CASRPDSYGYTF.

This chain connects TRBV7-9 to TRBJ1-2; no definite D call. From germline, CDR1 is SEHNR and CDR2 FQNEAQ (reference sequence). The length of the CDR3 is 12 residues. Trimming removed 11 bases at V and 1 base at J, with 11 bases between. The CDR3 DNA follows: TGTGCCGTCCTGAAGGTTAACTATGGCTACACCTTC. Translated: CAVLKVNYGYTF.

The chain recombines TRBV5-1 with TRBJ2-5; D is unclear. The V end was cut by 1 base, the J end by 2 bases, with 12 bases between. Germline-derived CDR1 and CDR2 are SGHRS and YFSETQ. The CDR3 is 15 residues long. In nucleotides, the CDR3 is TGCGCCAGCAGCTTGAGCCCCACAGATCAAGAGACCCAGTACTTC. Its protein is CASSLSPTDQETQYF. Variable domain in full (rest from reference TRBV5-1 and TRBJ2-5): KAGVTQTPRYLIKTRGQQVTLSCSPISGHRSVSWYQQTPGQGLQFLFEYFSETQRNKGNFPGRFSGRQFSNSRSEMNVSTLELGDSALYLCASSLSPTDQETQYFGPGTRLLVL.

This chain uses TRBV11-1 with TRBJ1-2; D uncertain. The CDR3 spans 13 residues. Looked up from germline, CDR1 is SGHAT and CDR2 is FQDESV (reference sequence). The V and J ends lost 5 bases and 0 bases respectively, with 7 bases between them. DNA for the CDR3: TGTGCCAGCAGCCGCGGGACTAACTATGGCTACACCTTC. Protein: CASSRGTNYGYTF. Full variable domain (outside the CDR3, taken from reference TRBV11-1 and TRBJ1-2): EAEVAQSPRYKITEKSQAVAFWCDPISGHATLYWYRQILGQGPELLVQFQDESVVDDSQLPKDRFSAERLKGVDSTLKIQPAELGDSAMYLCASSRGTNYGYTFGSGTRLTVV.

About this clonotype: No DNA is shown, since the ends of the CDR3 on it are uncertain; the CDR3 is the one TCRdb lists. The CDR3 spells CASSWGRKRSSCGGLSPSIF. This chain uses TRBV11-1 with TRBJ1-5. Germline V gene lookup returns CDR1 SGHAT and CDR2 FQDESV (reference sequence). The CDR3 spans 20 amino acids, including both terminal residues.

This clonotype came up a few times. This rearrangement joins TRBV30 to TRBJ1-5; the D gene is possibly TRBD1 (5 bases). Germline V gene sequence: CDR1 GTSNPN, CDR2 SVGIG (reference sequence). This CDR3 contains 13 residues. Trimming removed 3 bases at V and 7 bases at J, with 13 bases between. The DNA for the CDR3 is TGTGCCTGGAGCATGGGGGTATTACAGCCCCAGCATTTT. Amino acids: CAWSMGVLQPQHF.

This rearrangement joins TRBV30 to TRBJ2-7; a weak D match, TRBD2 (6 bases). CDR1 and CDR2 from the germline V gene are GTSNPN and SVGIG (reference sequence). This CDR3 is 12 amino acids long. V was cut by 2 bases and J by 3 bases, with 8 bases left in between. The DNA of the CDR3 is TGTGCCTGGAGTAACGGGGGCTACGAGCAGTACTTC. As protein: CAWSNGGYEQYF.

The chain combines TRBV7-2 with TRBJ1-1; no reliable D call. Germline CDR1 and CDR2: SGHTA and FQGNSA. The CDR3 covers 14 residues. V lost 1 base to trimming and J lost 4 bases, with 10 bases between them. This chain's CDR3 is CASSLGGSSTEAFF. The CDR3 DNA reads TGTGCCAGCAGCTTAGGGGGATCCTCCACTGAAGCTTTCTTT.

The chain carries TRBV21-1 and TRBJ1-5. TRBV21-1 represents a pseudogene. The CDR3 loop spans 16 amino acids. CDR3 sequence (DNA): TGTGCCAGCAGCAAAGACGGCAGCCTTAGCAATCAGCCCCAGCATTTT. Amino acids: CASSKDGSLSNQPQHF.

The J gene is TRBJ1-1, the V gene TRBV4-3; no firm D call. The ends were cut back, 1 base at V and 1 base at J, with 7 bases in the middle. The CDR3 length is 14 residues. Germline values: CDR1 LGHNA, CDR2 YSLEER. Here the CDR3 reads CASSQVVANTEAFF. The DNA of the CDR3 is TGCGCCAGCAGCCAAGTAGTGGCGAACACTGAAGCTTTCTTT.

The rearrangement joins TRBV6-2 or TRBV6-3 to TRBJ1-2; D unclear. Trimming took off 11 bases at V and 7 bases at J, with 17 bases between the two ends. The germline gives CDR1 MNHEY, CDR2 SVGEGT. This CDR3 is built from 12 residues. The CDR3 region has the DNA TGTGCCGCCATCGGAGATTTTGGTGGCTACACCTTC. This sequence encodes CAAIGDFGGYTF.

This chain joins TRBV2 and TRBJ1-1; D is unclear. The CDR3 runs to 12 residues. The germline gives CDR1 SNHLY, CDR2 FYNNEI. The V and J ends lost 4 bases and 8 bases respectively, with 11 bases between them. The CDR3 sequence: CASSVMVLEAFF. CDR3 sequence (DNA): TGTGCCAGCAGTGTTATGGTGTTAGAAGCTTTCTTT.

The genes are TRBV19 and TRBJ2-5, with 11 bases matching TRBD2. J lost 3 bases, V lost 3 bases, and 0 bases had no gene match. The CDR3 runs 14 residues. CDR1 is LNHDA and CDR2 is SQIVND in the germline V gene (reference sequence). CDR3 sequence: CASSMGLAEETQYF. The CDR3, as DNA: TGTGCCAGTAGTATGGGACTAGCGGAAGAGACCCAGTACTTC.